This T cell receptor (beta chain) originates from a study of vaccination and CD4 T cells after COVID-19. Findings and limits, study-wide: In convalescent patients, a median about 88% of post-vaccine SARS-CoV-2-reactive clones appeared only after vaccination.

Specified treatment: roughly 11-day PBMC culture with coronavirus spike peptide pools or control peptides (ViraFEST assay). ViraFEST enlarged antigen-specific T cell populations with peptide pools and afterwards sequenced TCRs. The Oncomine TCR Beta short-read assay sequenced DNA from cultured CD4+ T cells. A single record per CDR3 protein comes from TCRdb applying MiXCR to the PCR reads. The profile shows around 12,000 distinct CDR3 sequences, around 61% of them singletons. This clonotype was detected only a few times. What it binds is unknown. This CDR3 is built from 16 residues. The germline CDR1 and CDR2 sequences are ENHRY and SYGVKD. The V and J ends lost 1 base and 4 bases, in that order; junction bases with no gene match: 9.

The sequence was obtained from a human donor who had recovered from COVID-19. The chain couples TRBV10-3 to TRBJ1-2, with 7 bases that match TRBD1. Sequencing input: CD4+ T cells from blood, cultured in vitro. In DNA form, the CDR3 reads TGTGCCATCAGTGAGTTCGACAGGGCCGGGGTCTATGGCTACACCTTC. Encoded protein: CAISEFDRAGVYGYTF.